These 11 T cell receptor beta chains originate from one sample sequenced in a study of shared clonotypes between healthy human individuals. Assay used: immunoSEQ multiplex PCR; TCRdb lists only in-frame clones, some missing. The data hold about 2.3 million clones, with about 92% observed a single time. Input material: naive CD4+ T cells from PBMCs. Stated subset: CD45RA+ positively selected. The receptor set was obtained from a man aged 18 to 30 in good health. Some clones in this sample may be carry-over from other donors' samples.

On this clone itself: Other DNA sequences within the sample encode an identical CDR3. This chain links TRBV18 with TRBJ2-7; 8 bases agree with TRBD2. Germline-derived CDR1 and CDR2 are KGHSH and LQKENI. J lost 4 bases, V lost 3 bases, and 2 bases had no gene match. The CDR3 is 13 amino acids. The CDR3 sequence is CASSPGLVYEQYF. The CDR3 DNA reads as TGTGCCAGCTCACCGGGACTAGTATACGAGCAGTACTTC.

The genes are TRBV28 and TRBJ2-7; D might be TRBD2 (6 bases). V was shortened by 4 bases and J by 3 bases, with 10 bases between the two germline ends. This CDR3 comprises 13 residues. Germline V CDR1 and CDR2: MDHEN, SYDVKM. Written as DNA, the CDR3 is TGTGCCAGCAGTTCATATAGCGGCTACGAGCAGTACTTC. Translating gives CASSSYSGYEQYF.

The chain couples TRBV7-2 to TRBJ1-1; a weak D match, TRBD1 (5 bases). This CDR3 contains 15 residues. Trimming left V 2 bases short and J 1 base short, with 11 bases between. Per germline, CDR1 SGHTA and CDR2 FQGNSA. The CDR3 reads CASSLFRGSNTEAFF. The CDR3 coding sequence is TGTGCCAGCAGCTTATTCCGGGGGTCGAACACTGAAGCTTTCTTT.

J is TRBJ1-2 and V is TRBV5-4; D unresolved. The CDR3 extends over 14 amino acids. V dropped 2 bases and J dropped 1 base, with 9 bases sitting between them. The germline gives CDR1 SGHNT, CDR2 YYREEE (reference sequence). CDR3 protein: CASSFITRNYGYTF. The DNA of the CDR3 is TGTGCCAGCAGCTTTATCACGCGTAACTATGGCTACACCTTC.

This CDR3 reads CASSQDQVGEQFF. The DNA for the CDR3 is TGCGCCAGCAGCCAAGATCAAGTAGGTGAGCAGTTCTTC. The chain combines TRBV4-3 with TRBJ2-1; no reliable D call. Deletions cut 0 bases from V and 9 bases from J, with 9 bases between. This CDR3 is 13 amino acids long. Germline lookup yields CDR1 LGHNA and CDR2 YSLEER.

V is TRBV9 and J is TRBJ2-2, with D hard to call. Germline V gives CDR1 SGDLS, CDR2 YYNGEE. Trimming removed 6 bases at V and 4 bases at J, with 10 bases between. This CDR3 has 13 amino acids. CDR3 in DNA: TGTGCCAGCACGGACGACGGCACCGGGGAGCTGTTTTTT. Translation gives CASTDDGTGELFF.

The chain joins TRBV28 to TRBJ2-3; 8 bases line up with TRBD2. Germline V CDR1 and CDR2: MDHEN, SYDVKM. The CDR3 extends over 16 amino acids. V shed 6 bases, J shed 3 bases, and the junction held 11 bases outside the gene matches. CDR3 bases: TGTGCCAGCAGCTCATCCGGGAGGGGAAATACAGATACGCAGTATTTT. It specifies CASSSSGRGNTDTQYF.

The rearrangement uses TRBV9 and TRBJ2-3; tentatively, D is TRBD1 (6 bases). V lost 5 bases, J lost 7 bases, and 8 bases lay in between. The V gene's germline CDR1 is SGDLS and CDR2 YYNGEE. The CDR3 totals 11 residues. CDR3 protein: CASSGQHTQYF. CDR3 bases: TGTGCCAGCAGTGGACAGCATACGCAGTATTTT.

The J gene is TRBJ2-2, the V gene TRBV4-1; weak D call: TRBD1 (5 bases). The V end lost 1 base, the J end lost 4 bases, and 7 bases lay between the germline ends. The CDR3 has 14 residues. CDR1 MGHRA and CDR2 YSYEKL come from the germline V gene. The CDR3 coding sequence is TGCGCCAGCAGCCAAGGCAGGGCCACCGGGGAGCTGTTTTTT. Residues: CASSQGRATGELFF.

The rearrangement links TRBV2 to TRBJ2-1; the match to TRBD2 covers 8 bases. V shed 5 bases and J 8 bases; nucleotides not matched to a gene: 8. Per the germline V gene, CDR1 is SNHLY and CDR2 is FYNNEI. The CDR3 has 14 residues. In DNA form, the CDR3 reads TGTGCCAGCAGTCGACTAGCGACCCTGGATGAGCAGTTCTTC. Translating it yields CASSRLATLDEQFF.

This chain links TRBV9 with TRBJ2-1; 14 bases are a match to TRBD2. Per the germline V gene, CDR1 is SGDLS and CDR2 is YYNGEE. This CDR3 region has 18 residues. V was clipped by 7 bases and J by 3 bases; unmatched bases: 12. The CDR3 bases are TGTGCCAGCCCCGGGGTTCTGGGACTAGCGGGAGTCTACAATGAGCAGTTCTTC. Its translation is CASPGVLGLAGVYNEQFF. The whole variable domain, filled in from reference TRBV9 and TRBJ2-1, reads DSGVTQTPKHLITATGQRVTLRCSPRSGDLSVYWYQQSLDQGLQFLIQYYNGEERAKGNILERFSAQQFPDLHSELNLSSLELGDSALYFCASPGVLGLAGVYNEQFFGPGTRLTVL.